This TCR beta chain was sequenced during a study of cytomegalovirus exposure and HLA in healthy donors. Overall study findings and caveats: Immune exposure information comprised only CMV serostatus.

As concerns this clone: Antigen unknown.

Both 60 Vbeta primers and 13 Jbeta primers went into the PCR. Assay: immunoSEQ multiplex PCR; the TCRdb copy retains only in-frame clones and omits some. The sample has around 50,000 clones, 70% to 85% seen once. The sample was PBMCs. This TCR was sampled from a man aged 50 or older in good health and CMV-seronegative.

The CDR3 loop reads CASSWRGKGTEAFF. The CDR3 DNA reads TGTGCCAGCAGTTGGAGGGGTAAGGGCACTGAAGCTTTCTTT. The V call is TRBV28, the J call TRBJ1-1, with a possible D match to TRBD1 (5 bases). There are 14 residues in the CDR3. The V and J ends lost 4 bases and 4 bases respectively, with 13 bases between them. The germline V gene has CDR1 MDHEN and CDR2 SYDVKM.